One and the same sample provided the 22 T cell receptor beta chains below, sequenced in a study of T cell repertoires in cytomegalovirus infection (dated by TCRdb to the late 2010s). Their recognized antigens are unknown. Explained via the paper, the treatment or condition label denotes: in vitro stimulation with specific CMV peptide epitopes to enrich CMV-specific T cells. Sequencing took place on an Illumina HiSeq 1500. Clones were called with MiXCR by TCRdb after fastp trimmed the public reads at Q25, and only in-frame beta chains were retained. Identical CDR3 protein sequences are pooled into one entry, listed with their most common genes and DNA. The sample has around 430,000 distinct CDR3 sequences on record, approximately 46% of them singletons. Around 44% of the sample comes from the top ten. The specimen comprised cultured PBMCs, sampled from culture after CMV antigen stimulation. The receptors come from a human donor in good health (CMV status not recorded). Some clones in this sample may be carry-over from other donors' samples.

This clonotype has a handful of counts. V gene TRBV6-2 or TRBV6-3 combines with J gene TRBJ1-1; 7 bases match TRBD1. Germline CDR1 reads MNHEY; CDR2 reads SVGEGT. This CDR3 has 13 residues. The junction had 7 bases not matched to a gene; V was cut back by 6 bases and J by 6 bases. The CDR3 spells CASRHRGSPEAFF. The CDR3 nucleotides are TGTGCCAGCAGGCACAGGGGTTCGCCTGAAGCTTTCTTT.

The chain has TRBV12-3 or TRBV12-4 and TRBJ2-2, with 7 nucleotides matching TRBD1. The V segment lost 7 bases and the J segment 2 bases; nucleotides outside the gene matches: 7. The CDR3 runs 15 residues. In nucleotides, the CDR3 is TGTGCCAGCACCTACAGGGGCCCTAACACCGGGGAGCTGTTTTTT. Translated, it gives CASTYRGPNTGELFF.

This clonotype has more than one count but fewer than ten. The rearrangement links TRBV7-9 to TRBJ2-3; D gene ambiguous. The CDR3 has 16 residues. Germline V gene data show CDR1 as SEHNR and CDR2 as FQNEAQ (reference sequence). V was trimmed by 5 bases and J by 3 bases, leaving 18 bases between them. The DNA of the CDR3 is TGTGCCAGCAGCACCCGGGTGTCCCCCCCGACAGATACGCAGTATTTT. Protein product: CASSTRVSPPTDTQYF.

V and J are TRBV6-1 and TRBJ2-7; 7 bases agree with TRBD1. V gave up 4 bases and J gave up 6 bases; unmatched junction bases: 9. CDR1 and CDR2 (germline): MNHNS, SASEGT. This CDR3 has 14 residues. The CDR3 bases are TGTGCCAGCAGTGCACAGGGGTCGGGGTCCGAGCAGTACTTC. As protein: CASSAQGSGSEQYF.

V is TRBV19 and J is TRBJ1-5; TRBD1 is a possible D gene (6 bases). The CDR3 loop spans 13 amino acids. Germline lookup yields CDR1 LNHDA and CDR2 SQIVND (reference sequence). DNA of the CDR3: TGTGCGACGGAGGGGGACGACAATCAGCCCCAGCATTTT. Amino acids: CATEGDDNQPQHF.

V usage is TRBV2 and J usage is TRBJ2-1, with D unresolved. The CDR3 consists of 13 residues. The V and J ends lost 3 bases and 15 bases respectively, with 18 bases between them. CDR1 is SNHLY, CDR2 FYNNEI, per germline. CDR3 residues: CASSDEYLVRRFF. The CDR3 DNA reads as TGTGCCAGCAGTGATGAATATCTCGTCCGTAGGTTCTTC. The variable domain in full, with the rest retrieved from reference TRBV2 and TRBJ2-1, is EPEVTQTPSHQVTQMGQEVILRCVPISNHLYFYWYRQILGQKVEFLVSFYNNEISEKSEIFDDQFSVERPDGSNFTLKIRSTKLEDSAMYFCASSDEYLVRRFFGPGTRLTVL.

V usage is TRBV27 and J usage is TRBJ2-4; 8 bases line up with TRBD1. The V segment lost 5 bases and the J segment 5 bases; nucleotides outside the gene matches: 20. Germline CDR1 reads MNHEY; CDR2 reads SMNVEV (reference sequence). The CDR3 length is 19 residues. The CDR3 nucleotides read TGTGCCAGCAGTGAGTTGGACAGGGTACTGGGGCCCACCCAAAACATTCAGTACTTC. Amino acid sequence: CASSELDRVLGPTQNIQYF.

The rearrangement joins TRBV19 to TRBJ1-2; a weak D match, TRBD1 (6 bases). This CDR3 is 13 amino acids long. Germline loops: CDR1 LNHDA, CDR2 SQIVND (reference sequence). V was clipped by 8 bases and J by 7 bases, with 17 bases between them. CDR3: CASSPTGLLGYTF. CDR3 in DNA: TGTGCCAGTTCCCCGACAGGTCTACTTGGCTACACCTTC.

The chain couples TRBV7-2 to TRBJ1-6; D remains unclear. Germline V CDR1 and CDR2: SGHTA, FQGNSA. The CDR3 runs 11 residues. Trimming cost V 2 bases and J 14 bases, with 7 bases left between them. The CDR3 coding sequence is TGTGCCAGCAGCTTAAGGAGCGCCCTCCACTTT. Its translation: CASSLRSALHF. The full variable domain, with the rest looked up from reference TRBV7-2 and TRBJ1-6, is GAGVSQSPSNKVTEKGKDVELRCDPISGHTALYWYRQSLGQGLEFLIYFQGNSAPDKSGLPSDRFSAERTGGSVSTLTIQRTQQEDSAVYLCASSLRSALHFGNGTRLTVT.

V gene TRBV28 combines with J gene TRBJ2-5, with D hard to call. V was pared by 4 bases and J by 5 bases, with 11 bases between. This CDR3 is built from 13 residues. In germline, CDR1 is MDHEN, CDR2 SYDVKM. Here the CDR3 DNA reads TGTGCCAGCAGTTATCGGGTCTTGGAGACCCAGTACTTC. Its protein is CASSYRVLETQYF.

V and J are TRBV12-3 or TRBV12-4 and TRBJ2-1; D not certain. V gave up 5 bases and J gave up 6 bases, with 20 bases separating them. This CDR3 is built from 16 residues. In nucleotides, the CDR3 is TGTGCCAGCAGTCGGGCGCCGCGGCAATATGGCAATGAGCAGTTCTTC. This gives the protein CASSRAPRQYGNEQFF.

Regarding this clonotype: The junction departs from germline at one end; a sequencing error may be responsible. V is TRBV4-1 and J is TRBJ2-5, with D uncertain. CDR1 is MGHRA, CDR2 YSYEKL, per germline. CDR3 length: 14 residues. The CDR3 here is CASSQVFLVGTQYF. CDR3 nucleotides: TGTGCCAGCAGCCAAGTGTTCCTAGTCGGGACCCAGTACTTC.

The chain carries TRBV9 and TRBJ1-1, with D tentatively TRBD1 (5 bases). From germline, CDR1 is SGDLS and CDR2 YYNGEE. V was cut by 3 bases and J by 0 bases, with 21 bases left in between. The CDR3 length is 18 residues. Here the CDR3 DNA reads TGTGCCAGCAGCGGGACCCCCCGGGGCCCCGTTTTGAACACTGAAGCTTTCTTT. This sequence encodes CASSGTPRGPVLNTEAFF. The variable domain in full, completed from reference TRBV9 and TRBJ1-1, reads DSGVTQTPKHLITATGQRVTLRCSPRSGDLSVYWYQQSLDQGLQFLIQYYNGEERAKGNILERFSAQQFPDLHSELNLSSLELGDSALYFCASSGTPRGPVLNTEAFFGQGTRLTVV.

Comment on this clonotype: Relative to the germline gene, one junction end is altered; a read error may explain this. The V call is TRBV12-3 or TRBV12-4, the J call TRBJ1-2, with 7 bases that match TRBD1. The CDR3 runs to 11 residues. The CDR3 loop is CASRSRDSCFF. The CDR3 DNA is TGTGCCAGCAGGTCCCGGGACAGTTGCTTCTTC.

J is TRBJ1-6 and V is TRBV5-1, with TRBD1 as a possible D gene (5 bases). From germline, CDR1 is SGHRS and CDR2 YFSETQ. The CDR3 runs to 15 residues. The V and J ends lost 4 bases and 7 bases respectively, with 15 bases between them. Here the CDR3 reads CASSVFDSDNSPLHF. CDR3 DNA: TGCGCCAGCAGCGTATTCGACAGTGACAATTCACCCCTCCACTTT. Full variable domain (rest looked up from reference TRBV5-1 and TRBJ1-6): KAGVTQTPRYLIKTRGQQVTLSCSPISGHRSVSWYQQTPGQGLQFLFEYFSETQRNKGNFPGRFSGRQFSNSRSEMNVSTLELGDSALYLCASSVFDSDNSPLHFGNGTRLTVT.

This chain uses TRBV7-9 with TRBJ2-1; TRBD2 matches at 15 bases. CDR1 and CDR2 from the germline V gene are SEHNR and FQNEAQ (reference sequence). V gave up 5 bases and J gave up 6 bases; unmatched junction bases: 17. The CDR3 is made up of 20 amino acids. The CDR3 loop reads CASSPFVGLAGGRRGNEQFF. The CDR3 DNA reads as TGTGCCAGCAGCCCCTTCGTGGGACTAGCGGGAGGTAGACGGGGCAATGAGCAGTTCTTC.

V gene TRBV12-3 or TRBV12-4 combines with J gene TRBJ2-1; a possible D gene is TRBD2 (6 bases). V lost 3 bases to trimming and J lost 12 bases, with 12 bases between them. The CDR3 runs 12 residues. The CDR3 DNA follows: TGTGCCAGCAGTTTCGGGACTCTCATGCAGTTCTTC. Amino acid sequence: CASSFGTLMQFF.

CDR3 protein: CASSPFPEGGSGANVLTF. In DNA, the CDR3 is TGTGCCAGCAGTCCCTTCCCTGAGGGGGGCTCTGGGGCCAACGTCCTGACTTTC. The chain carries TRBV6-6 and TRBJ2-6; D may match TRBD1 or TRBD2 (6 bases each). Trimming cost V 5 bases and J 0 bases, with 17 bases left between them. CDR1 is MNHNY, CDR2 SVGAGI, per germline (reference sequence). The CDR3 is 18 amino acids.

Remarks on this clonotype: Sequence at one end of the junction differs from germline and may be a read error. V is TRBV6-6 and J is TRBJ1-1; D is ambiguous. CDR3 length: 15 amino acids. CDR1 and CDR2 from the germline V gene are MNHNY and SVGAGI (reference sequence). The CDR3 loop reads CASSQKTGGPSEAFF. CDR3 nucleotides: TGTGCCAGCAGCCAAAAGACGGGTGGGCCCTCTGAGGCTTTCTTT.

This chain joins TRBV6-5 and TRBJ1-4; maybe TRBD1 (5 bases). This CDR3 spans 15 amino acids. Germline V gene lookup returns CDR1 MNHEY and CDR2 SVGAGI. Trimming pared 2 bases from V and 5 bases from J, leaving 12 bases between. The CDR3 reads CASSYDTGGNEKLFF. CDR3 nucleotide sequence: TGTGCCAGCAGTTACGATACGGGGGGGAATGAAAAACTGTTTTTT.

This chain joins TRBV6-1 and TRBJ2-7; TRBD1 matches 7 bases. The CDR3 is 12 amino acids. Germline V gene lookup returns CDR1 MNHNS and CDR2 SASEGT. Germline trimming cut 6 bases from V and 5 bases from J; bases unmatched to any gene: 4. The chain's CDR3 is CASRPTGDEQYF. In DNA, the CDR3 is TGTGCCAGCAGACCTACAGGGGACGAGCAGTACTTC.

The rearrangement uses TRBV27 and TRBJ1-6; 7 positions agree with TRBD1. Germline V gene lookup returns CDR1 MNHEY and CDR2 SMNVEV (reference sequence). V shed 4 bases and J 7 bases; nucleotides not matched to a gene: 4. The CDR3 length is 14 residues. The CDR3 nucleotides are TGTGCCAGCAGTTGGGGACAGTTGAATTCACCCCTCCACTTT. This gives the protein CASSWGQLNSPLHF.